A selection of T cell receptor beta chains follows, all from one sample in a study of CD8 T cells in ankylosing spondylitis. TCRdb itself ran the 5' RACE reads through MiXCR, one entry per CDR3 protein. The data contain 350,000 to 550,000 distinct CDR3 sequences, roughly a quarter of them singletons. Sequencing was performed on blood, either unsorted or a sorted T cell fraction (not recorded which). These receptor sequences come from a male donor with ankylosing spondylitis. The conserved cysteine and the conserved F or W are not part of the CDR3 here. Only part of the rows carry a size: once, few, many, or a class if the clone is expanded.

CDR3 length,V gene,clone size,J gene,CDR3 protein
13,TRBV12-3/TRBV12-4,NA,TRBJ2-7,ASRGLAGPYNEQY
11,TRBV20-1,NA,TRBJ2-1,SARGESYNEQF
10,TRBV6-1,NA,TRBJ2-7,ASKEHSYEQY
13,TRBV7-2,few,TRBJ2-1,ASSLSGRGYNEQF
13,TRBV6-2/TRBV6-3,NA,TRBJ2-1,ASSYGTGRFNEQF
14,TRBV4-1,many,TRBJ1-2,ASSQRTHQGDYGYT
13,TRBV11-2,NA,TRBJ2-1,ASRHTSAIYNEQF
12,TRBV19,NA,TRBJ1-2,ASSKGGSNYGYT
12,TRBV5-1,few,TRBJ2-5,ASSSGQGEETQY
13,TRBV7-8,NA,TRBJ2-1,ASTTRQGGDNEQF
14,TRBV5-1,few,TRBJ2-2,ASSWQGQGASGELF